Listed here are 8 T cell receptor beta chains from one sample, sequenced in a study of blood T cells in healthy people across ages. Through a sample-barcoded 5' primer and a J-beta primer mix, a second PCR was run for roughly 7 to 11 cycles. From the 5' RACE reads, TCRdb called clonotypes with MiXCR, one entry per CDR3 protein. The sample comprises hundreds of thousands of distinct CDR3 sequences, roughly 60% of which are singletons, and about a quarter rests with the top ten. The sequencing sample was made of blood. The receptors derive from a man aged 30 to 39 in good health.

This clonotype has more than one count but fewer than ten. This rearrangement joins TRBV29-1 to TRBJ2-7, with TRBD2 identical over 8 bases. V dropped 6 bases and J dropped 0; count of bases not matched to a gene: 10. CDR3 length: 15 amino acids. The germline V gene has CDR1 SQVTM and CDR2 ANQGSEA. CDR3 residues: CSVALGGGPSYEQYF. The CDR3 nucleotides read TGCAGCGTGGCCCTAGGCGGGGGGCCCTCCTACGAGCAGTACTTC.

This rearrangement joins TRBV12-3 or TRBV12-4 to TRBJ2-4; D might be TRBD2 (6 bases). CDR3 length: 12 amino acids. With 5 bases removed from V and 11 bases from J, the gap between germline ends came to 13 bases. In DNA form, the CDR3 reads TGTGCCAGCAGTGTCCGGGAGAGCGTTCAGTACTTC. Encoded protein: CASSVRESVQYF.

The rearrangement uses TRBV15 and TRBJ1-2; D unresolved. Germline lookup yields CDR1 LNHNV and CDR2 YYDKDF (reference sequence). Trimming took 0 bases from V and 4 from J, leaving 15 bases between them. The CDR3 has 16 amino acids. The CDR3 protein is CATSRDIQARPYGYTF. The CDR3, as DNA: TGTGCCACCAGCAGAGATATCCAGGCCCGCCCCTATGGCTACACCTTC.

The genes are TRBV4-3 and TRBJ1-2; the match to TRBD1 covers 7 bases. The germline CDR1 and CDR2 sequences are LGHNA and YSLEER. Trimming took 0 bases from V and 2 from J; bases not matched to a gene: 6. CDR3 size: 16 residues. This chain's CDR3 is CASSQESPGQNYGYTF. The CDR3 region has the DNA TGCGCCAGCAGCCAAGAATCTCCGGGACAGAACTATGGCTACACCTTC.

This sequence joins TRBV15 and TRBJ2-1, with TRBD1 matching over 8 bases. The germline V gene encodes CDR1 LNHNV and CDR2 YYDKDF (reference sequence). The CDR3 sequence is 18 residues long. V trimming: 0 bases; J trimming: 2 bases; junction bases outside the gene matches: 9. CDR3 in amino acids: CATSRDNLRTGTYNEQFF. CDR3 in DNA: TGTGCCACCAGCAGAGATAATTTGAGGACAGGGACCTACAATGAGCAGTTCTTC.

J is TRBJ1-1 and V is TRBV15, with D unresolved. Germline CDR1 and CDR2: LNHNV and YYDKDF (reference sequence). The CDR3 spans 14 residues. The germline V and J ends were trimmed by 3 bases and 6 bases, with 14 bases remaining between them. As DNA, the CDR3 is TGTGCCACCAGCAGCGCCCCTAATGGCGCTGAAGCTTTCTTT. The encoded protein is CATSSAPNGAEAFF.

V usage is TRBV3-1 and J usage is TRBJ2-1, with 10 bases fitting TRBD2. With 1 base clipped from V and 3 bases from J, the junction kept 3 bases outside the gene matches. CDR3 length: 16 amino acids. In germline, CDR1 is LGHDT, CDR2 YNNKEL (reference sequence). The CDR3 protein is CASSQGLAGDYNEQFF. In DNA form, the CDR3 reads TGTGCCAGCAGCCAAGGTCTAGCGGGGGACTACAATGAGCAGTTCTTC.

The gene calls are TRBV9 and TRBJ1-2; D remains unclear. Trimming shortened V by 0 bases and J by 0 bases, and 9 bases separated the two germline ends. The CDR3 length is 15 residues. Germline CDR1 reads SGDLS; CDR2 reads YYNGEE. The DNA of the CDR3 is TGTGCCAGCAGCGTAGTGGGCACTTCTAACTATGGCTACACCTTC. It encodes CASSVVGTSNYGYTF.